A selection of T cell receptor beta chains follows, all from one sample in a study of long-term antiretroviral therapy in people with HIV. Method: immunoSEQ multiplex PCR; TCRdb's copy keeps in-frame clones and lacks some. The sample includes approximately 1,800 clones, around 90% of them seen just once. Material: unsorted PBMCs, obtained 0.7 years after starting antiretroviral therapy. These receptors were collected from a woman in her 50s with HIV. Both conserved end residues are part of each CDR3. Each record gives: clone size, D gene, CDR3 length, J gene, V gene, CDR3 protein, CDR3 DNA. The D gene is left open where the match is weak. A row's size may be missing; if present it is once, few, many or a size class.

clone_size: -
d_call: -
cdr3_length: 14
j_call: TRBJ1-2
v_call: TRBV18
cdr3_aa: CASSPPTESYGYTF
cdr3_nt: TGTGCCAGCTCACCACCGACAGAGTCCTATGGCTACACCTTC

clone_size: -
d_call: -
cdr3_length: 17
j_call: TRBJ1-2
v_call: TRBV11-2
cdr3_aa: CASSSELTAEAGNGYTF
cdr3_nt: TGTGCCAGCAGCTCCGAGCTAACAGCGGAGGCTGGGAATGGCTACACCTTC

clone_size: few
d_call: -
cdr3_length: 14
j_call: TRBJ1-6
v_call: TRBV7-2
cdr3_aa: CASSLAGDNSPLHF
cdr3_nt: TGTGCCAGCAGCTTAGCAGGGGATAATTCACCCCTCCACTTT

clone_size: few
d_call: TRBD1
cdr3_length: 15
j_call: TRBJ1-3
v_call: TRBV10-1
cdr3_aa: CASSDPDRVGNTIYF
cdr3_nt: TGCGCCAGCAGTGATCCGGACAGGGTTGGAAACACCATATATTTT

clone_size: -
d_call: -
cdr3_length: 14
j_call: TRBJ2-7
v_call: TRBV9
cdr3_aa: CASSQQDISYEQYF
cdr3_nt: TGTGCCAGCAGCCAACAAGACATCTCCTACGAGCAGTACTTC

clone_size: once
d_call: -
cdr3_length: 12
j_call: TRBJ1-2
v_call: TRBV11-3
cdr3_aa: CASSLEGYGYTF
cdr3_nt: TGTGCCAGCAGCTTAGAAGGCTATGGCTACACCTTC

clone_size: -
d_call: -
cdr3_length: 13
j_call: TRBJ2-7
v_call: TRBV11-2
cdr3_aa: CASSHDRAYEQYF
cdr3_nt: TGTGCCAGCAGCCATGATAGGGCCTACGAGCAGTACTTC

clone_size: -
d_call: TRBD1
cdr3_length: 14
j_call: TRBJ1-6
v_call: TRBV30
cdr3_aa: CAWNIQGLNSPLHF
cdr3_nt: TGTGCCTGGAATATACAGGGGTTGAATTCACCCCTCCACTTT

clone_size: -
d_call: -
cdr3_length: 15
j_call: TRBJ1-2
v_call: TRBV2
cdr3_aa: CASSDVGWENYGYTF
cdr3_nt: TGTGCCAGCAGTGATGTTGGGTGGGAAAACTATGGCTACACCTTC

clone_size: -
d_call: -
cdr3_length: 12
j_call: TRBJ1-3
v_call: TRBV29-1
cdr3_aa: CSVGWNGNTIYF
cdr3_nt: TGCAGCGTTGGTTGGAACGGAAACACCATATATTTT

clone_size: -
d_call: TRBD1
cdr3_length: 13
j_call: TRBJ2-7
v_call: TRBV27
cdr3_aa: CAGWTGTTDEQYF
cdr3_nt: TGTGCCGGATGGACAGGGACAACTGACGAGCAGTACTTC

clone_size: -
d_call: TRBD1
cdr3_length: 16
j_call: TRBJ1-4
v_call: TRBV15
cdr3_aa: CATSSGTGTANEKLFF
cdr3_nt: TGTGCCACCAGCAGCGGAACCGGGACAGCGAATGAAAAACTGTTTTTT

clone_size: -
d_call: TRBD2
cdr3_length: 14
j_call: TRBJ2-5
v_call: TRBV7-6
cdr3_aa: CASSQLAGGETQYF
cdr3_nt: TGTGCCAGCAGCCAACTAGCGGGGGGGGAAACCCAGTACTTC

clone_size: -
d_call: -
cdr3_length: 14
j_call: TRBJ2-7
v_call: TRBV7-8
cdr3_aa: CASSLALWSREQYF
cdr3_nt: TGTGCCAGCAGCTTAGCGCTCTGGAGTAGGGAGCAGTACTTC

clone_size: once
d_call: -
cdr3_length: 13
j_call: TRBJ1-4
v_call: TRBV6-5
cdr3_aa: CASTYRTSEKLFF
cdr3_nt: TGTGCCAGCACGTATAGGACCTCTGAAAAACTGTTTTTT

clone_size: -
d_call: -
cdr3_length: 14
j_call: TRBJ1-5
v_call: TRBV6-1
cdr3_aa: CASSGVLDNQPQHF
cdr3_nt: TGTGCCAGCAGTGGAGTCCTGGACAATCAGCCCCAGCATTTT

clone_size: few
d_call: -
cdr3_length: 14
j_call: TRBJ2-7
v_call: TRBV6-1
cdr3_aa: CASSGASISYEQYF
cdr3_nt: TGTGCCAGCAGTGGTGCTAGTATCTCCTACGAGCAGTACTTC

clone_size: -
d_call: TRBD1
cdr3_length: 15
j_call: TRBJ1-2
v_call: TRBV5-4
cdr3_aa: CASSPTGTGFNGYTF
cdr3_nt: TGTGCCAGCAGCCCGACCGGGACAGGGTTTAATGGCTACACCTTC

clone_size: -
d_call: -
cdr3_length: 12
j_call: TRBJ2-3
v_call: TRBV11-2
cdr3_aa: CASSHIVYTQYF
cdr3_nt: TGTGCCAGCAGCCACATAGTTTATACGCAGTATTTT

clone_size: -
d_call: -
cdr3_length: 16
j_call: TRBJ2-2
v_call: TRBV7-9
cdr3_aa: CASSLDEFWNTGELFF
cdr3_nt: TGTGCCAGCAGCTTAGATGAGTTCTGGAACACCGGGGAGCTGTTTTTT

clone_size: once
d_call: -
cdr3_length: 14
j_call: TRBJ2-7
v_call: TRBV7-2
cdr3_aa: CASSSMGSSYEQYF
cdr3_nt: TGTGCCAGCAGCTCAATGGGGAGCTCCTACGAGCAGTACTTC

clone_size: -
d_call: TRBD1
cdr3_length: 14
j_call: TRBJ1-4
v_call: TRBV4-2
cdr3_aa: CASSQARGDEKLFF
cdr3_nt: TGTGCCAGCAGCCAAGCCAGGGGGGACGAAAAACTGTTTTTT

clone_size: -
d_call: TRBD2
cdr3_length: 16
j_call: TRBJ2-5
v_call: TRBV11-2
cdr3_aa: CASSPRLAGGQETQYF
cdr3_nt: TGTGCCAGCAGCCCCCGACTAGCGGGGGGGCAGGAGACCCAGTACTTC

clone_size: -
d_call: TRBD2
cdr3_length: 12
j_call: TRBJ2-7
v_call: TRBV7-8
cdr3_aa: CASSLARGEQYF
cdr3_nt: TGTGCCAGCAGCTTAGCGCGGGGGGAGCAGTACTTC

clone_size: -
d_call: TRBD1
cdr3_length: 15
j_call: TRBJ1-5
v_call: TRBV7-9
cdr3_aa: CASSRGTGRNQPQHF
cdr3_nt: TGTGCCAGCAGCCGGGGGACAGGTAGGAATCAGCCCCAGCATTTT

clone_size: -
d_call: TRBD1
cdr3_length: 14
j_call: TRBJ2-6
v_call: TRBV7-3
cdr3_aa: CAGSPRQGINVLTF
cdr3_nt: TGTGCCGGCAGCCCACGACAGGGTATCAACGTCCTGACTTTC

clone_size: -
d_call: -
cdr3_length: 14
j_call: TRBJ1-2
v_call: TRBV30
cdr3_aa: CAWSVGGASVGYTF
cdr3_nt: TGTGCCTGGAGTGTAGGGGGGGCTAGTGTGGGCTACACCTTC

clone_size: few
d_call: TRBD1
cdr3_length: 13
j_call: TRBJ1-2
v_call: TRBV2
cdr3_aa: CASSEFRGPGYTF
cdr3_nt: TGTGCCAGCAGTGAATTCAGGGGGCCTGGCTACACCTTC

clone_size: -
d_call: -
cdr3_length: 14
j_call: TRBJ2-1
v_call: TRBV4-3
cdr3_aa: CASSPSGGYNEQFF
cdr3_nt: TGCGCCAGCAGCCCTTCCGGGGGATACAATGAGCAGTTCTTC

clone_size: -
d_call: -
cdr3_length: 17
j_call: TRBJ1-1
v_call: TRBV19
cdr3_aa: CASSIDPRGIVNTEAFF
cdr3_nt: TGTGCCAGTAGTATAGATCCCAGGGGTATAGTGAACACTGAAGCTTTCTTT

clone_size: -
d_call: TRBD2
cdr3_length: 15
j_call: TRBJ2-5
v_call: TRBV7-7
cdr3_aa: CASSLPGSGVETQYF
cdr3_nt: TGTGCTAGCAGCTTACCGGGGAGCGGGGTAGAGACCCAGTACTTC

clone_size: -
d_call: TRBD1
cdr3_length: 14
j_call: TRBJ1-5
v_call: TRBV19
cdr3_aa: CARGDRGFNQPQHF
cdr3_nt: TGTGCCAGGGGGGACAGGGGGTTCAATCAGCCCCAGCATTTT

clone_size: -
d_call: -
cdr3_length: 14
j_call: TRBJ2-5
v_call: TRBV9
cdr3_aa: CASSIGVAEETQYF
cdr3_nt: TGTGCCAGCAGCATAGGGGTAGCGGAAGAGACCCAGTACTTC

clone_size: -
d_call: -
cdr3_length: 12
j_call: TRBJ2-3
v_call: TRBV27
cdr3_aa: CASSPTTDTQYF
cdr3_nt: TGTGCCAGCAGTCCGACCACAGATACGCAGTATTTT

clone_size: -
d_call: -
cdr3_length: 14
j_call: TRBJ2-7
v_call: TRBV5-1
cdr3_aa: CASSLDTLSYEQYF
cdr3_nt: TGCGCCAGCAGCTTGGACACCCTCTCCTACGAGCAGTACTTC

clone_size: -
d_call: TRBD2
cdr3_length: 15
j_call: TRBJ2-1
v_call: TRBV4-1
cdr3_aa: CASSQMRGGTNEQFF
cdr3_nt: TGCGCCAGCAGCCAAATGCGGGGGGGCACTAATGAGCAGTTCTTC

clone_size: -
d_call: -
cdr3_length: 16
j_call: TRBJ1-6
v_call: TRBV30
cdr3_aa: CAWTFAGYSYNSPLHF
cdr3_nt: TGTGCCTGGACATTCGCGGGTTACTCCTATAATTCACCCCTCCACTTT

clone_size: -
d_call: -
cdr3_length: 14
j_call: TRBJ1-1
v_call: TRBV9
cdr3_aa: CASSGPFQGSEAFF
cdr3_nt: TGTGCCAGCAGCGGACCGTTCCAGGGATCTGAAGCTTTCTTT

clone_size: -
d_call: TRBD1
cdr3_length: 15
j_call: TRBJ2-7
v_call: TRBV7-3
cdr3_aa: CASSLSGQGTYEQYF
cdr3_nt: TGTGCCAGCAGCTTATCGGGACAGGGAACCTACGAGCAGTACTTC

clone_size: -
d_call: -
cdr3_length: 15
j_call: TRBJ1-6
v_call: TRBV9
cdr3_aa: CASSLGVTDNSPLHF
cdr3_nt: TGTGCCAGCAGCTTAGGGGTTACGGATAATTCACCCCTCCACTTT

clone_size: -
d_call: TRBD1
cdr3_length: 15
j_call: TRBJ2-7
v_call: TRBV7-2
cdr3_aa: CASSLEGGQSYEQYF
cdr3_nt: TGTGCCAGCAGCTTAGAAGGGGGACAGTCCTACGAGCAGTACTTC

clone_size: -
d_call: -
cdr3_length: 13
j_call: TRBJ1-3
v_call: TRBV6-5
cdr3_aa: CAAARGPGNTIYF
cdr3_nt: TGTGCCGCGGCACGGGGACCTGGAAACACCATATATTTT

clone_size: -
d_call: -
cdr3_length: 14
j_call: TRBJ2-2
v_call: TRBV6-1
cdr3_aa: CASSTDPNTGELFF
cdr3_nt: TGTGCCAGCAGTACAGACCCAAACACCGGGGAGCTGTTTTTT

clone_size: -
d_call: -
cdr3_length: 14
j_call: TRBJ1-1
v_call: TRBV9
cdr3_aa: CASSVAPWGTEAFF
cdr3_nt: TGTGCCAGCAGCGTAGCACCCTGGGGCACTGAAGCTTTCTTT

clone_size: -
d_call: -
cdr3_length: 14
j_call: TRBJ2-2
v_call: TRBV7-3
cdr3_aa: CASSLMGLAGELFF
cdr3_nt: TGTGCCAGCAGCTTAATGGGGCTAGCCGGGGAGCTGTTTTTT

clone_size: -
d_call: TRBD1
cdr3_length: 14
j_call: TRBJ1-1
v_call: TRBV5-1
cdr3_aa: CASSPAGTATEAFF
cdr3_nt: TGCGCCAGCAGTCCTGCCGGGACAGCCACTGAAGCTTTCTTT